The source of this TCR beta chain is a study of Graves' ophthalmopathy and Graves' hyperthyroidism. From RNA, the CDR3 regions of TCR beta chains were amplified and sequenced. An opening RT-PCR round employed HTBI primers and preceded a second-round multiplex PCR. TCRdb re-called the multiplex PCR reads with MiXCR, one entry per CDR3 protein. The sample contains approximately 700,000 distinct CDR3 sequences, roughly 40% of which appear only once. The CDR3 is 12 residues long. V lost 6 bases, J lost 11 bases, and 17 bases lay in between. The germline gives CDR1 SEHNR, CDR2 FQNEAQ (reference sequence). Sequencing was done on a sample of peripheral blood. The sequence was collected from an adult man with Graves' ophthalmopathy. V is TRBV7-9 and J is TRBJ2-7, with D possibly called TRBD1 or TRBD2 (5 bases each). The CDR3 is CASSPGPPAEYF. In nucleotides, the CDR3 is TGTGCCAGCAGTCCGGGACCTCCGGCAGAGTACTTC.